The present T cell receptor (beta chain) was sequenced within a study of blood T cell repertoires in COVID-19. Whole-study context: Whether acute or convalescent, the COVID-19 samples came from the United States, Italy and Spain. PBMCs, B-cell-depleted T cells, or T cells were the source of the cDNA or gDNA that made up the material.

Authors' analysis steps: Reference gene primer amplification gave nucleated cell count estimates. Only in-frame clones appear in the TCRdb table, and some are missing; sequencing was by immunoSEQ multiplex PCR. V, J and clone size reflect that table, while D and trimming were determined from the DNA. The sample lists tens of thousands of clones, 65% to 80% occurring once. The sample was peripheral blood. This TCR was recovered from a man between 60 and 75 years old with active or convalescent COVID-19.

DNA of the CDR3: TGTGCCAGCAGCTTAGCGGGACAGACATACGATACGCAGTATTTT. It specifies CASSLAGQTYDTQYF. V gene TRBV7-9 combines with J gene TRBJ2-3; 7 bases match TRBD1. The germline V gene encodes CDR1 SEHNR and CDR2 FQNEAQ (reference sequence). The CDR3 spans 15 residues. J lost 6 bases, V lost 0 bases, and 6 bases had no gene match.